Below, 21 T cell receptor beta chains from the same sample are listed, as sequenced in a study of T cell responses to AZD1222 COVID-19 vaccine. Produced via immunoSEQ multiplex PCR; TCRdb's table is partial and in-frame only. The table lists about 92,000 clones, around nine tenths of them singletons, with 9% to 12% in the top ten. The sequencing used peripheral blood, collected on day 0 of MenACWY control vaccination. The receptors were gathered from an adult in good health.

The gene calls are TRBV19 and TRBJ1-5, with 9 nucleotides matching TRBD1. After removal of 4 bases from V and 6 bases from J, the junction contained 7 bases not matched to a gene. The CDR3 extends over 15 amino acids. The germline gives CDR1 LNHDA, CDR2 SQIVND (reference sequence). The CDR3 nucleotides read TGTGCCAGTAGTAATTGGGGGGGACAGGGTCAGCCCCAGCATTTT. Amino acids: CASSNWGGQGQPQHF.

The count of this clone is one. The V call is TRBV9, the J call TRBJ1-1; TRBD1 might be the D (6 bases). This CDR3 contains 13 residues. Trimming removed 0 bases from V and 8 bases from J, with 11 bases in between. Germline loops: CDR1 SGDLS, CDR2 YYNGEE. The DNA for the CDR3 is TGTGCCAGCAGCGTAGGCGGGGGCCGCGAAGCTTTCTTT. Translated, it gives CASSVGGGREAFF.

The rearrangement links TRBV7-2 to TRBJ2-7; 9 nucleotides line up with TRBD1. Trimming removed 0 bases from V and 6 bases from J; junction bases left unmatched: 9. Germline-derived CDR1 and CDR2 are SGHTA and FQGNSA. This CDR3 has 16 amino acids. Here the CDR3 reads CASSLARGQGEGEQYF. The CDR3 DNA sequence: TGTGCCAGCAGCTTAGCGAGGGGACAGGGCGAAGGCGAGCAGTACTTC.

J is TRBJ1-2 and V is TRBV6-5; D remains unclear. Germline-derived CDR1 and CDR2 are MNHEY and SVGAGI. The V end was cut by 5 bases, the J end by 2 bases, with 9 bases between. The CDR3 is made up of 13 amino acids. Written as DNA, the CDR3 is TGTGCCAGCAGTCTTGAGGCCAACTATGGCTACACCTTC. Translating gives CASSLEANYGYTF.

V usage is TRBV19 and J usage is TRBJ2-5, with 15 bases aligning to TRBD2. CDR3 length: 16 residues. The V segment lost 3 bases and the J segment 5 bases; nucleotides outside the gene matches: 4. Germline V gives CDR1 LNHDA, CDR2 SQIVND (reference sequence). The CDR3 DNA reads TGTGCCAGTAGTATGACTGGGACTAGCGGGGGGGAGACCCAGTACTTC. Protein: CASSMTGTSGGETQYF.

This chain connects TRBV28 to TRBJ2-1, with 7 positions matching TRBD1. J gave up 15 bases and V 5 bases, and 13 bases lay outside the gene matches. The CDR3 contains 13 residues. CDR1 is MDHEN and CDR2 is SYDVKM in the germline V gene. The CDR3 coding sequence is TGTGCCAGCAGTAATACAGGGGCGCGGGTAGGGTTCTTC. Protein sequence: CASSNTGARVGFF.

This clone was detected only once. J is TRBJ2-3 and V is TRBV19, with a weak D call TRBD1 (6 bases). CDR1 is LNHDA, CDR2 SQIVND, per germline (reference sequence). The CDR3 is 16 amino acids. The ends were cut back, 4 bases at V and 0 bases at J, with 14 bases in the middle. CDR3 in DNA: TGTGCCAGTAGTAAACGTGGGGACATTAGCACAGATACGCAGTATTTT. Its protein product is CASSKRGDISTDTQYF.

The chain links TRBV18 to TRBJ2-6, with D unclear. CDR3 length equals 15 residues. Looked up from germline, CDR1 is KGHSH and CDR2 is LQKENI. Deletions cut 0 bases from V and 0 bases from J, with 3 bases between. The CDR3 reads CASSPPGSGANVLTF. The CDR3 region has the DNA TGTGCCAGCTCACCACCGGGCTCTGGGGCCAACGTCCTGACTTTC.

DNA for the CDR3: TGTGCCAGCAGCTTAGACATAGGGGGCAATCAGCCCCAGCATTTT. Translating it yields CASSLDIGGNQPQHF. The V and J genes are TRBV7-2 and TRBJ1-5; a possible D gene is TRBD1 (5 bases). This CDR3 has 15 amino acids. The germline gives CDR1 SGHTA, CDR2 FQGNSA. V lost 1 base, J lost 2 bases, and 9 bases lay in between. Full variable domain (rest looked up from reference TRBV7-2 and TRBJ1-5): GAGVSQSPSNKVTEKGKDVELRCDPISGHTALYWYRQSLGQGLEFLIYFQGNSAPDKSGLPSDRFSAERTGGSVSTLTIQRTQQEDSAVYLCASSLDIGGNQPQHFGDGTRLSIL.

This clone was seen more than once but under ten times. The rearrangement joins TRBV10-3 to TRBJ2-7; 8 nucleotides match TRBD1. This CDR3 is 17 amino acids long. The germline V gene has CDR1 ENHRY and CDR2 SYGVKD. The junction had 14 bases not matched to a gene; V was cut back by 4 bases and J by 3 bases. The chain's CDR3 is CAISGGAPGQEGYEQYF. As DNA, the CDR3 is TGTGCCATCAGTGGTGGGGCCCCGGGACAGGAAGGCTACGAGCAGTACTTC.

The genes are TRBV11-2 and TRBJ2-1, with TRBD2 as a possible D gene (5 bases). The V and J ends lost 2 bases and 8 bases respectively, with 19 bases between them. Per germline, CDR1 SGHAT and CDR2 FQNNGV. The CDR3 consists of 16 residues. The CDR3 loop reads CASSLSPGKQTHEQFF. In DNA form, the CDR3 reads TGTGCCAGCAGCTTATCGCCGGGAAAACAAACGCATGAGCAGTTCTTC.

The rearrangement uses TRBV2 and TRBJ1-3, with a tentative D call TRBD1 (5 bases). Germline V gene lookup returns CDR1 SNHLY and CDR2 FYNNEI. Between the trimmed V and J ends, which lost 3 bases and 0 bases, there was a span of 12 bases. CDR3 size: 16 residues. The CDR3 region is CASSERRQSSGNTIYF. The CDR3 DNA is TGTGCCAGCAGTGAGAGGCGACAGAGCTCTGGAAACACCATATATTTT.

The chain has TRBV11-1 and TRBJ1-6; D gene uncertain. V lost 4 bases and J lost 9, with 7 bases in between. The CDR3 consists of 12 residues. CDR1 and CDR2 from the germline V gene are SGHAT and FQDESV (reference sequence). This CDR3 reads CASSSNPSPLHF. The CDR3 nucleotides are TGTGCCAGCAGCTCGAATCCTTCACCCCTCCACTTT.

This clone was seen just once. V and J are TRBV5-8 and TRBJ1-5; possibly TRBD1 for D (6 bases). CDR1 and CDR2 (germline): SGHTS, YDEGEE. The V end was cut by 5 bases, the J end by 0 bases, with 18 bases between. The CDR3 is made up of 17 amino acids. This CDR3 reads CASSFSAGTHSNQPQHF. DNA for the CDR3: TGTGCCAGCAGTTTCTCAGCCGGGACACATAGCAATCAGCCCCAGCATTTT. Filled out from reference TRBV5-8 and TRBJ1-5, the complete variable domain reads EAGVTQSPTHLIKTRGQQATLRCSPISGHTSVYWYQQALGLGLQFLLWYDEGEERNRGNFPPRFSGRQFPNYSSELNVNALELEDSALYLCASSFSAGTHSNQPQHFGDGTRLSIL.

This clone showed up just a few times. The chain recombines TRBV30 with TRBJ1-6; the match to TRBD1 covers 8 bases. The CDR3 runs 12 residues. Germline CDR1 GTSNPN, CDR2 SVGIG (reference sequence). After removal of 7 bases from V and 7 bases from J, the junction contained 3 bases not matched to a gene. The DNA for the CDR3 is TGTGCCTTCCGGACAGGGAATTCACCCCTCCACTTT. It translates to CAFRTGNSPLHF.

The chain combines TRBV19 with TRBJ2-7, with 10 bases lining up with TRBD1. The CDR3 loop spans 14 amino acids. V lost 5 bases and J lost 4; bases outside the gene matches: 5. CDR1 and CDR2 from the germline V gene are LNHDA and SQIVND (reference sequence). CDR3 region: CASSATGGGYEQYF. As DNA, the CDR3 is TGTGCCAGTAGTGCGACAGGGGGCGGGTACGAGCAGTACTTC.

The chain links TRBV28 to TRBJ2-5, with D maybe TRBD2 (6 bases). Germline V gene sequence: CDR1 MDHEN, CDR2 SYDVKM. The CDR3 length is 13 residues. The V gene lost 6 bases and the J gene lost 2 bases, with 10 bases spanning the gap. DNA for the CDR3: TGTGCCAGCAGGGGGGGACGTCAAGAGACCCAGTACTTC. Protein product: CASRGGRQETQYF.

This clone has only a few counts. As DNA, the CDR3 is TGCAGCGTTCAGGATAGGGGTGGCACTGAAGCTTTCTTT. Translating it yields CSVQDRGGTEAFF. V gene TRBV29-1 combines with J gene TRBJ1-1; D is perhaps TRBD1 (5 bases). Germline CDR1 SQVTM, CDR2 ANQGSEA. The V gene lost 5 bases and the J gene lost 4 bases, with 14 bases spanning the gap. The CDR3 contains 13 residues.

The CDR3, as DNA: TGTGCCAGCAGTGAAGCGGGGACAGGGTACAACACCATATATTTT. Translating it yields CASSEAGTGYNTIYF. The chain has TRBV6-1 and TRBJ1-3, with TRBD1 identical over 9 bases. Germline V gives CDR1 MNHNS, CDR2 SASEGT. After removal of 0 bases from V and 7 bases from J, the junction contained 4 bases not matched to a gene. CDR3 size: 15 residues.

V and J are TRBV19 and TRBJ2-2; 7 nucleotides align to TRBD1. The CDR3 is made up of 16 amino acids. V lost 5 bases and J lost 4; bases outside the gene matches: 10. Germline CDR1 reads LNHDA; CDR2 reads SQIVND (reference sequence). The CDR3 DNA reads TGTGCCAGTAGTCCCCGACAGGGTTCGGGCACCGGGGAGCTGTTTTTT. Translation: CASSPRQGSGTGELFF.

The chain recombines TRBV12-3 or TRBV12-4 with TRBJ1-1; D is possibly TRBD1 (5 bases). Trimming left V 3 bases short and J 5 bases short, with 10 bases between. This CDR3 contains 13 residues. The DNA of the CDR3 is TGTGCCAGCAGTTTCGCCGGGGGGACTGAAGCTTTCTTT. Translating gives CASSFAGGTEAFF.